A selection of T cell receptor beta chains follows, all from one sample in a study of blood T cell repertoires in COVID-19. The method was immunoSEQ multiplex PCR; TCRdb's version includes in-frame clones alone and lacks a portion of them. The data contain more than 200,000 clones, 82% of them singletons. Specimen: peripheral blood. The receptor set was obtained from a woman older than 75 with active or convalescent COVID-19. Each CDR3 is given without its conserved first and last residue. Expanded clones are given a class, and other clones once, few, many or no size at all.

CDR3 length: 9
V gene: TRBV20-1
clone size: few
CDR3 protein: RGDRGHGYT

CDR3 length: 13
V gene: TRBV28
clone size: -
CDR3 protein: ASSGTGRVDYGYT

CDR3 length: 17
V gene: TRBV12-2
clone size: -
CDR3 protein: ASRLARDRPIYISYEQY

CDR3 length: 12
V gene: TRBV19
clone size: -
CDR3 protein: ASSITATNEKLF

CDR3 length: 11
V gene: TRBV14
clone size: -
CDR3 protein: ASSRLAGTEAF

CDR3 length: 16
V gene: TRBV7-2
clone size: few
CDR3 protein: ASSSGTSGGGTGNEQF

CDR3 length: 9
V gene: TRBV29-1
clone size: -
CDR3 protein: SVDRGNEQF

CDR3 length: 16
V gene: TRBV4-1
clone size: -
CDR3 protein: ASSQDHRTGVGTDTQY

CDR3 length: 11
V gene: TRBV29-1
clone size: few
CDR3 protein: SVAVSINTEAF

CDR3 length: 13
V gene: TRBV5-1
clone size: -
CDR3 protein: ASSLGHPIVYGYT

CDR3 length: 13
V gene: TRBV19
clone size: once
CDR3 protein: ASSIGQGAGETQY

CDR3 length: 13
V gene: TRBV7-2
clone size: -
CDR3 protein: ASSLSLGGGNEQF

CDR3 length: 12
V gene: TRBV10-3
clone size: -
CDR3 protein: ASSEPHGTDTQY

CDR3 length: 13
V gene: TRBV7-9
clone size: -
CDR3 protein: ASSLVTPGDDEQF

CDR3 length: 13
V gene: TRBV5-1
clone size: -
CDR3 protein: ASSLATGRNEKLF

CDR3 length: 18
V gene: TRBV2
clone size: -
CDR3 protein: ASSRPGLAGAQMSTDTQY

CDR3 length: 13
V gene: TRBV24-1
clone size: -
CDR3 protein: ATSDQGQLKETQY

CDR3 length: 11
V gene: TRBV11-2
clone size: -
CDR3 protein: ASSPLGLYEQY

CDR3 length: 10
V gene: TRBV11-1
clone size: -
CDR3 protein: ASSLNRVEAF

CDR3 length: 12
V gene: TRBV6-2/TRBV6-3
clone size: -
CDR3 protein: ASSQGQGAYEQY

CDR3 length: 13
V gene: TRBV7-8
clone size: -
CDR3 protein: ASGKVGMGPGELF

CDR3 length: 12
V gene: TRBV5-6
clone size: -
CDR3 protein: ASRLGQTNTEAF

CDR3 length: 11
V gene: TRBV5-1
clone size: -
CDR3 protein: ASSPSRADTQY

CDR3 length: 12
V gene: TRBV6-5
clone size: -
CDR3 protein: ASSSVSGANVLT

CDR3 length: 11
V gene: TRBV11-3
clone size: -
CDR3 protein: ASSFRDRVGYT

CDR3 length: 13
V gene: TRBV6-6
clone size: -
CDR3 protein: ASSYDRTGLYEQY

CDR3 length: 13
V gene: TRBV3-1/TRBV3-2
clone size: few
CDR3 protein: ASSLGTATNYGYT

CDR3 length: 13
V gene: TRBV5-1
clone size: few
CDR3 protein: ASSRTWTSSYEQY

CDR3 length: 11
V gene: TRBV2
clone size: -
CDR3 protein: ASTRSPSGEQF

CDR3 length: 12
V gene: TRBV27
clone size: -
CDR3 protein: ASSPRQGRTEAF

CDR3 length: 10
V gene: TRBV30
clone size: -
CDR3 protein: ASRQGPGKLF

CDR3 length: 13
V gene: TRBV19
clone size: -
CDR3 protein: ASSSPPGHNQPQH

CDR3 length: 12
V gene: TRBV3-1/TRBV3-2
clone size: -
CDR3 protein: ASSQDVNRYGYT

CDR3 length: 12
V gene: TRBV23-1
clone size: -
CDR3 protein: ASSQLGVNSPLH

CDR3 length: 11
V gene: TRBV30
clone size: few
CDR3 protein: AWSGGMDQPQH

CDR3 length: 15
V gene: TRBV6-1
clone size: once
CDR3 protein: ASSEAGGATSTDTQY

CDR3 length: 12
V gene: TRBV20-1
clone size: few
CDR3 protein: SASSFATNEKLF

CDR3 length: 14
V gene: TRBV11-2
clone size: -
CDR3 protein: ASSLKRESSYNEQF

CDR3 length: 12
V gene: TRBV5-1
clone size: -
CDR3 protein: ASSAGTGKETQY

CDR3 length: 11
V gene: TRBV3-1/TRBV3-2
clone size: -
CDR3 protein: ASSQQGPDTQY

CDR3 length: 11
V gene: TRBV6-5
clone size: -
CDR3 protein: ASSSLMNTEAF

CDR3 length: 11
V gene: TRBV30
clone size: -
CDR3 protein: AWTERAYNEQF

CDR3 length: 14
V gene: TRBV7-2
clone size: -
CDR3 protein: ASSSGPGQGNSPLH

CDR3 length: 14
V gene: TRBV4-1
clone size: once
CDR3 protein: ASSQVDRLGSYEQY

CDR3 length: 13
V gene: TRBV18
clone size: -
CDR3 protein: ASSTGTPNTGELF

CDR3 length: 12
V gene: TRBV5-1
clone size: few
CDR3 protein: ASSLAGGTYEQY

CDR3 length: 13
V gene: TRBV15
clone size: -
CDR3 protein: ATSRASGTTDTQY

CDR3 length: 15
V gene: TRBV12-5
clone size: -
CDR3 protein: ASGLVPTGRDTGELF

CDR3 length: 12
V gene: TRBV5-1
clone size: -
CDR3 protein: ASSLQGGDQPQH

CDR3 length: 15
V gene: TRBV4-1
clone size: -
CDR3 protein: ASSQAPTGAIQETQY

CDR3 length: 14
V gene: TRBV27
clone size: -
CDR3 protein: ASSSLGTGWRGTQY

CDR3 length: 10
V gene: TRBV2
clone size: -
CDR3 protein: ASGGGQETQY

CDR3 length: 12
V gene: TRBV18
clone size: once
CDR3 protein: ASSPQNMNTEAF